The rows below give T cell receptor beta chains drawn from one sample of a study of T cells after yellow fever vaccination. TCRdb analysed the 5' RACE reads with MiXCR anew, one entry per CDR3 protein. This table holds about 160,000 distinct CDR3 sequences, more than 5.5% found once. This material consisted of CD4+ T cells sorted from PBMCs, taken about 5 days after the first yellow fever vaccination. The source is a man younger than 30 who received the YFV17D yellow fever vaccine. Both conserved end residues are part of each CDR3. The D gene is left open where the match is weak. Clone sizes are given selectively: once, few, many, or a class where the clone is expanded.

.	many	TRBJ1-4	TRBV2	CASSRQASGNEKLFF	TGTGCCAGCAGTCGACAGGCTTCGGGGAATGAAAAACTGTTTTTT
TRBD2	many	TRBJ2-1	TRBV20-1	CSAGTSGGASYNEQFF	TGCAGTGCCGGGACTAGCGGGGGGGCGTCATACAATGAGCAGTTCTTC
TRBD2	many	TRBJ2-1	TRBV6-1	CASMGSGGSYNEQFF	TGTGCCAGCATGGGTTCGGGAGGCTCCTACAATGAGCAGTTCTTC
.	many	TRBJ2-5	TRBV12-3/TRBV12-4	CASSLVSETQYF	TGTGCCAGCAGTCTAGTTTCAGAGACCCAGTACTTC
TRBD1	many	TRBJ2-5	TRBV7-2	CASSFPTGRQETQYF	TGTGCCAGCAGCTTCCCGACAGGGCGCCAAGAGACCCAGTACTTC
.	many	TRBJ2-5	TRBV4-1	CASSQLQGLETQYF	TGCGCCAGCAGCCAACTTCAGGGGCTGGAGACCCAGTACTTC
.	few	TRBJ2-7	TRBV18	CASSPMGTSTREQYF	TGTGCCAGCTCACCAATGGGGACTTCAACTCGCGAGCAGTACTTC
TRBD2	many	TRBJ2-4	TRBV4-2	CASSQDLHSGGESIQYF	TGTGCCAGCAGCCAGGACCTACATAGCGGGGGAGAAAGCATTCAGTACTTC
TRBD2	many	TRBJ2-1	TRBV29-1	CSVGGLGQSSYNEQFF	TGCAGCGTTGGGGGACTAGGTCAGAGCTCCTACAATGAGCAGTTCTTC
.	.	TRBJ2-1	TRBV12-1	CASSPGQGGGNEQFF	TGTGCCAGCAGCCCCGGACAGGGGGGTGGCAATGAGCAGTTCTTC
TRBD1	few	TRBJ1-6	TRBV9	CASSGQGGISPLHF	TGTGCCAGCAGTGGACAGGGGGGTATATCACCCCTCCACTTT
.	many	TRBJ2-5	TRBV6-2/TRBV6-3	CASSDSWTQYF	TGTGCCAGCAGCGACTCTTGGACCCAGTACTTC
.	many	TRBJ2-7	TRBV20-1	CSARSFGGSGYEQYF	TGCAGTGCTAGATCCTTCGGTGGTTCAGGCTACGAGCAGTACTTC
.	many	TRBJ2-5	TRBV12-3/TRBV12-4	CASSFRVETQYF	TGTGCCAGCAGTTTCAGGGTAGAGACCCAGTACTTC
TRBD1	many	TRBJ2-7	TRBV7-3	CASSSDRDHEQYF	TGTGCCAGCAGCTCGGACAGGGACCACGAGCAGTACTTC
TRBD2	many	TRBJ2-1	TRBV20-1	CSAGKTSGGIKGQFF	TGCAGTGCTGGGAAGACTAGCGGGGGTATTAAGGGGCAGTTCTTC
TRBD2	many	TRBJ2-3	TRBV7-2	CASSLGAGGPDTQYF	TGTGCCAGCAGCTTAGGGGCGGGGGGTCCAGATACGCAGTATTTT
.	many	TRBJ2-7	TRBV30	CAWRDSSYEQYF	TGTGCCTGGAGGGACAGCTCCTACGAGCAGTACTTC
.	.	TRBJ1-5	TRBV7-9	CASSSSGASNQPQHF	TGTGCCAGCAGCTCGAGCGGGGCTAGCAATCAGCCCCAGCATTTT
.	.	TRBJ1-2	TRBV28	CASSDVRLPLF	TGTGCCAGCAGTGACGTCCGGCTGCCACTCTTC
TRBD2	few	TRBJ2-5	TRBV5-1	CASSWRNGGFGETQYF	TGCGCCAGCAGCTGGAGGAACGGGGGGTTTGGAGAGACCCAGTACTTC
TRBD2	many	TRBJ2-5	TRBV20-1	CSAPAGGLAEETQYF	TGCAGTGCCCCCGCGGGGGGACTAGCGGAAGAGACCCAGTACTTC
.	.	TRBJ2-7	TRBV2	CASSPGQTGIYEQYF	TGTGCCAGCAGCCCCGGCCAGACTGGGATTTACGAGCAGTACTTC
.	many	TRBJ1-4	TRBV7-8	CASSLLGTPDEKLFF	TGTGCCAGCAGCTTACTCGGGACCCCCGATGAAAAACTGTTTTTT
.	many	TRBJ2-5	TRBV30	CAWRAAAQETQYF	TGTGCCTGGAGAGCGGCAGCCCAAGAGACCCAGTACTTC
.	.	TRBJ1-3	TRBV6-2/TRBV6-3	CASSLGLGEDTIYF	TGTGCCAGCAGCCTGGGACTGGGTGAGGACACCATATATTTT
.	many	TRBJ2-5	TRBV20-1	CSALSRGQETQYF	TGCAGTGCCTTGTCCCGGGGTCAAGAGACCCAGTACTTC
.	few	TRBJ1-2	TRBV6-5	CASSYTDGTGYTF	TGTGCCAGCAGTTACACAGATGGCACCGGCTACACCTTC
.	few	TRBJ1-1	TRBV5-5	CASSLGRYTEAFF	TGTGCCAGCAGCTTGGGACGGTACACTGAAGCTTTCTTT
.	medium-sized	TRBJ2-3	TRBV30	CAWNRDFTDTQYF	TGTGCCTGGAACAGGGATTTCACAGATACGCAGTATTTT
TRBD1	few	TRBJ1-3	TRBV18	CASSRDSQISGNTIYF	TGTGCCAGCTCACGGGACAGCCAAATCTCTGGAAACACCATATATTTT
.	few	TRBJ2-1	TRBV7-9	CASSREGGHHEQFF	TGTGCCAGCAGCCGCGAGGGGGGGCATCATGAGCAGTTCTTC
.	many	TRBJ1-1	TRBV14	CASSQDLFRDAEAFF	TGTGCCAGCAGCCAAGATCTTTTTAGGGACGCTGAAGCTTTCTTT
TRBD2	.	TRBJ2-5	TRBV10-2	CASSGSLAGLQETQYF	TGCGCCAGCAGTGGCTCACTAGCGGGGCTACAAGAGACCCAGTACTTC
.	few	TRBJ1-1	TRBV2	CASRGTGLGTEAFF	TGTGCCAGCAGGGGAACAGGGCTCGGCACTGAAGCTTTCTTT
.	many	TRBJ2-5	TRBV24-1	CATSDASQGKETQYF	TGTGCCACCAGTGACGCTTCACAGGGTAAAGAGACCCAGTACTTC
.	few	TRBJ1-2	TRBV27	CASTEEGRGWGYTF	TGTGCCAGCACTGAAGAGGGCAGGGGCTGGGGCTACACCTTC
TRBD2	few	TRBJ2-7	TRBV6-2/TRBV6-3	CASSPRSSGASYEQYF	TGTGCCAGCAGCCCCCGGTCTAGCGGGGCATCCTACGAGCAGTACTTC
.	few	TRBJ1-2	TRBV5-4	CASSPDGGYGYTF	TGTGCCAGCAGCCCGGATGGAGGGTATGGCTACACCTTC
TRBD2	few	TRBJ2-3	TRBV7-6	CASSPPLLAGLLDTQYF	TGTGCCAGCAGCCCACCCCTTTTAGCGGGCCTATTGGATACGCAGTATTTT
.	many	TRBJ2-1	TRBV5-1	CASSWSVGGGEQFF	TGCGCCAGCAGCTGGAGCGTGGGGGGTGGTGAGCAGTTCTTC
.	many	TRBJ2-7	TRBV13	CASSLGLPGPSYEQYF	TGTGCCAGCAGCTTAGGCCTGCCAGGCCCCTCCTACGAGCAGTACTTC
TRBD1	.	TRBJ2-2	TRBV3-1	CASSRDSLNTGELFF	TGTGCCAGCAGCCGGGACAGCCTGAACACCGGGGAGCTGTTTTTT